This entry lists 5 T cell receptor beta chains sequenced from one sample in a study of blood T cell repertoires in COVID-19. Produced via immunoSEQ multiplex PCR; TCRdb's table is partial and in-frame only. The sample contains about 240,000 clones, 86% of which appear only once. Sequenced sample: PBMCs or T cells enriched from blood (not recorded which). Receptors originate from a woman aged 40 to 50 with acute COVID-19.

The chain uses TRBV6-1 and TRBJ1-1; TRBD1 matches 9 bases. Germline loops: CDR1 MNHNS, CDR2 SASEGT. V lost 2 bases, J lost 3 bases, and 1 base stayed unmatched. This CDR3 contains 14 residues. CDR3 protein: CASSETGGYTEAFF. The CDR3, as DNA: TGTGCCAGCAGTGAAACAGGGGGCTACACTGAAGCTTTCTTT.

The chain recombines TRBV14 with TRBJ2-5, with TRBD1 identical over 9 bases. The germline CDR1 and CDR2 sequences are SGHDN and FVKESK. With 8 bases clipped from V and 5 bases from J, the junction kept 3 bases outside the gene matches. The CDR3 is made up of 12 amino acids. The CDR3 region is CASRQGGETQYF. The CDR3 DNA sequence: TGTGCCAGCCGACAGGGGGGGGAGACCCAGTACTTC.

The CDR3 region has the DNA TGTGCCAGCAGCTTATTTGGGCTAGCGGGAGATGAGCAGTTCTTC. Protein sequence: CASSLFGLAGDEQFF. The chain couples TRBV11-2 to TRBJ2-1; 10 nucleotides line up with TRBD2. Losses at the gene ends were 2 bases for V and 8 bases for J; bases not matched to a gene: 6. CDR3 length: 15 amino acids. Germline values: CDR1 SGHAT, CDR2 FQNNGV.

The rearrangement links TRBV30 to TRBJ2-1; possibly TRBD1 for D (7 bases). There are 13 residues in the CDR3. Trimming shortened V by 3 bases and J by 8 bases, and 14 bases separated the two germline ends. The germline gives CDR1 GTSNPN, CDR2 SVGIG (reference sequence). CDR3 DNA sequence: TGTGCCTGGAGCAGGGGGAGGTCAGATGAGCAGTTCTTC. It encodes CAWSRGRSDEQFF.

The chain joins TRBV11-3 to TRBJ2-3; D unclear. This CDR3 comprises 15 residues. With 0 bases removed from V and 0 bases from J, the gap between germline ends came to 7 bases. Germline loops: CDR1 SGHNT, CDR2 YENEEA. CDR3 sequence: CASSLDPGSTDTQYF. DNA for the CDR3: TGTGCCAGCAGCTTAGACCCAGGAAGCACAGATACGCAGTATTTT.